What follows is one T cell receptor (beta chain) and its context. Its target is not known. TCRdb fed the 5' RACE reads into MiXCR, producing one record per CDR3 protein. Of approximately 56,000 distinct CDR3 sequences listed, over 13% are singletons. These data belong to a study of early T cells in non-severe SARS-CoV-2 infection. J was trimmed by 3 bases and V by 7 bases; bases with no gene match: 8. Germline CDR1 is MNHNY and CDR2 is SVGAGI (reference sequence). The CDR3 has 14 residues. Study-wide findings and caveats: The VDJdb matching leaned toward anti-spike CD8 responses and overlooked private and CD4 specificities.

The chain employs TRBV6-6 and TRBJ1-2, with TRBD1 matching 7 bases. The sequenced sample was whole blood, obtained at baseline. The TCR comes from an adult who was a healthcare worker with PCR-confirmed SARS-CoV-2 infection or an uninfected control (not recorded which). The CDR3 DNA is TGTGCCAGCATCAGGGACAGTGAGGACTATGGCTACACCTTC. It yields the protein CASIRDSEDYGYTF.